This T cell receptor (beta chain) was profiled in a study of post-analysis software for immune sequencing data. Study findings and constraints: A handful of TRBV segments were significantly more frequent in patients than in controls. TRBV5-6, TRBV5-1 and TRBV20-1 were among these segments. Multiple sclerosis patients had significantly lower normalized Chao1 diversity than controls.

Trimming removed 2 bases from V and 7 bases from J; junction bases left unmatched: 7. The CDR3 totals 14 residues. Germline assignment: CDR1 SGHRS and CDR2 YFSETQ. Tagging with unique molecular identifiers was a feature of the TCR beta cDNA libraries. TCRdb reprocessed the PCR reads with MiXCR, giving one entry per CDR3 protein. The top ten clones hold around 4.5% of a sample with hundreds of thousands of distinct CDR3 sequences, about 53% of them seen once. Worth noting for this clonotype: Its antigen is undetermined.

The receptor was derived from a girl between 10 and 17 years old with multiple sclerosis. The chain uses TRBV5-1 and TRBJ2-7; 9 nucleotides line up with TRBD2. Sample: blood. In DNA, the CDR3 is TGCGCCAGCAGCTTAAAGACTAGCGGCAATGAGCAGTACTTC. It is translated as CASSLKTSGNEQYF.